These T cell receptor beta chains were read from a single sample in a study of T cell changes during pregnancy in multiple sclerosis. Clones were sequenced by immunoSEQ multiplex PCR, and TCRdb holds only the in-frame ones, with some missing. In the table there are just under 65,000 clones, almost 97% of which are singletons. The input for sequencing was CD8+ T cells from peripheral blood mononuclear cells, taken after pregnancy. Source of these receptors: a female donor with multiple sclerosis, enrolled in a pregnancy study. The CDR3 runs from the conserved cysteine through the conserved F or W. The order of the fields is D gene, V gene, J gene, clone size, CDR3 DNA, CDR3 protein. The D gene is left open where the match is weak. Part of the rows lack a size; the others show once, few, many or a class for expanded clones.

.	TRBV5-4	TRBJ2-7	.	TGTGCCAGCAGCTTATTCGCAGGGGTGTCCGAGCAGTACTTC	CASSLFAGVSEQYF
.	TRBV21-1	TRBJ2-2	.	TGTGCCAGCCCCAGGACAGGGGTTTCCGGGGAGCTGTTTTTT	CASPRTGVSGELFF
.	TRBV28	TRBJ2-1	.	TGTGCCAGCAGTTCGACCTCCGGGACTCGAAATGAGCAGTTCTTC	CASSSTSGTRNEQFF
TRBD2	TRBV19	TRBJ2-5	.	TGTGCCAGTAGTATTCAGGCGGGAGGAGAGACCCAGTACTTC	CASSIQAGGETQYF
.	TRBV6-5	TRBJ1-1	.	TGTGCCAGCATTCTCAGGGCAGGTAGTCCTGAAGCTTTCTTT	CASILRAGSPEAFF
TRBD1	TRBV7-9	TRBJ2-1	.	TGTGCCAGCAGCTTAGACCCCGGACAGGGGGTTATTAGAAAGTTCTTC	CASSLDPGQGVIRKFF
TRBD2	TRBV4-3	TRBJ2-1	once	TGCGCCAGCAGCCAAGGACTAGCGGGCATGAATGAGCAGTTCTTC	CASSQGLAGMNEQFF
.	TRBV28	TRBJ2-7	.	TGTGCCAGCAGGCCCTTTAGCGGCTCCTACGAGCAGTACTTC	CASRPFSGSYEQYF
.	TRBV19	TRBJ2-5	.	TGTGCCAGTAGTTTCTCCCCCCTGCGCAGGCTCCACCAAGAGACCCAGTACTTC	CASSFSPLRRLHQETQYF
.	TRBV5-1	TRBJ2-2	once	TGCGCCAGCAGCTTGTCACAGGTCACCGGGGAGCTGTTTTTT	CASSLSQVTGELFF
.	TRBV29-1	TRBJ1-4	.	TGCAGTGCTGTAGGGAGGAATGAAAAACTGTTTTTT	CSAVGRNEKLFF
TRBD1	TRBV6-1	TRBJ2-7	once	TGTGCCAGCAGTATGGGACAGGCAATTTACTACGAGCAGTACTTC	CASSMGQAIYYEQYF
.	TRBV4-1	TRBJ2-1	.	TGCGCCAGCAGCCAAGCTGTCGACAATGAGCAGTTCTTC	CASSQAVDNEQFF
TRBD1	TRBV10-1	TRBJ1-5	.	TGCGCCAGCAGCGCGGACAGGGAAGGACAGCCCCAGCATTTT	CASSADREGQPQHF
TRBD1	TRBV28	TRBJ1-5	.	TGTGCCAGCAGTAAGGACAGGGGGTCACGTCAGCCCCAGCATTTT	CASSKDRGSRQPQHF
TRBD2	TRBV2	TRBJ2-1	.	TGTGCCAGCAGTGAATACCTGACTAGCGGGATCAATGAGCAGTTCTTC	CASSEYLTSGINEQFF
TRBD1	TRBV27	TRBJ2-7	.	TGTGCCAGCAGTTACCGGACAGGCCTCTCCTACGAGCAGTACTTC	CASSYRTGLSYEQYF
.	TRBV5-4	TRBJ2-1	.	TGTGCCAGCACCACGAAGTATAAGTTCCCCGGGCCCCGAGACAGCAATGAGCAGTTCTTC	CASTTKYKFPGPRDSNEQFF
TRBD2	TRBV13	TRBJ2-7	once	TGTGCCAGCAGCTTAGGGGGACTAGGATCTACCTACGAGCAGTACTTC	CASSLGGLGSTYEQYF
TRBD1	TRBV7-9	TRBJ1-4	.	TGTGCCAGCAGCCGGGGACAGAGAGCAACTAATGAAAAACTGTTTTTT	CASSRGQRATNEKLFF
TRBD2	TRBV6-4	TRBJ2-1	.	TGTGCCAGCAGTTGGACTAGCGGGAAAGTTGAGCAGTTCTTC	CASSWTSGKVEQFF